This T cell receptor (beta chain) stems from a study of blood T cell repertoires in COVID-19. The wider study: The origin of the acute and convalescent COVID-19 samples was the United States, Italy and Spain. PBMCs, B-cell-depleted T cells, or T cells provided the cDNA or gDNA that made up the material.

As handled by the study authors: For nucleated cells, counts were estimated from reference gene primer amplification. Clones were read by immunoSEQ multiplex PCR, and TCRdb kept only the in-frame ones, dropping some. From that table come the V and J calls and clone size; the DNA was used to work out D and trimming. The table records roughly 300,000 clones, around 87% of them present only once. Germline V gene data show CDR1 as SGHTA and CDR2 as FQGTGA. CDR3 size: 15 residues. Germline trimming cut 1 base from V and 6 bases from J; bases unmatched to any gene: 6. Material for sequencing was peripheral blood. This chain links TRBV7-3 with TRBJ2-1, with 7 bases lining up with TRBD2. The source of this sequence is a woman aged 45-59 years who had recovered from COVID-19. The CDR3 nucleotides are TGTGCCAGCAGCTTAAGGCTAGCGGAGATCAATGAGCAGTTCTTC. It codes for CASSLRLAEINEQFF.